This TCR beta chain was sequenced during a study of OX40 agonist ivuxolimab in advanced cancers. Regarding the study in general: The costimulatory receptor OX40 (CD134) was targeted by ivuxolimab, a fully human IgG2 agonistic monoclonal antibody. Intravenous ivuxolimab was administered to patients every 2 weeks at six dose levels: 0.01, 0.1, 0.3, 1.5, 3 and 10 mg/kg. Of the roughly 52 dose-escalation patients, hepatocellular carcinoma was present in about 20, melanoma in around 15, renal cell carcinoma in 9 and head and neck cancer in 9. The point of sequencing TCRbeta in the periphery was to test whether ivuxolimab changed TCR sequence diversity and drove clonal T-cell expansion. Patients were allowed to have had prior anti-PD-1, anti-PD-L1 or anti-CTLA-4 therapy, and around 41% of the dose-escalation patients had previously received checkpoint inhibitors. The monotherapy dose-escalation portion (N ≈ 50 patients) of the phase I ivuxolimab trial is reported in the paper. The dose-escalation cohort was about 83% male with a mean age of about 54 years, ranging from roughly 20 to 80. Partial responses were achieved by three dose-escalation patients, of whom one had hepatocellular carcinoma and two had cutaneous melanoma.

The study at large found these results: Partial responders in the 0.1-3.0 mg/kg groups had among the lowest normalized peripheral clonal expansion, especially among CD8+ T cells. Low levels of normalized T-cell clonal expansion were also seen in some nonresponding patients. The antigen specificity of the clonally expanded peripheral T cells was not determined. At doses from 0.1 to 3.0 mg/kg, clonal expansion was seen in both CD4+ and CD8+ blood T cells between baseline and week 6. On average, CD8+ T cells showed more expanded clones than CD4+ T cells after ivuxolimab.

Genomic DNA was extracted from sorted cells for sequencing of the TCRbeta CDR3 region. The immunoSEQ Assay was used for sequencing of TCRbeta CDR3 regions. TCRdb mirrors the immuneACCESS table, restricted to in-frame sequences. Some clones are absent from its copies; in checked studies, under half trace to an unresolved V gene, and the reason for the others is unknown. This sample is represented by approximately 100,000 clones; about nine tenths of them were singletons. The ten largest make up around 1.5% of the sample. In the case of this clone: Its antigen remains undetermined. No qualities accompany the bases; no much larger clone lies one base away.

The trial excluded patients who had a history of autoimmune disease or were on systemic immunosuppression. Peripheral blood for TCR sequencing was drawn from every dose cohort at baseline, at cycle 4 day 1 and at cycle 7 day 1. Samples came from an open-label, multicenter, first-in-human phase I dose-escalation trial of ivuxolimab. Adults with locally advanced or metastatic melanoma, renal cell, hepatocellular, or head and neck squamous cell carcinoma were enrolled in the trial. Before TCR sequencing, CD4+ T cells and CD8+ T cells from peripheral blood were sorted into separate populations. Via the germline V gene, CDR1 is MDHEN and CDR2 SYDVKM. There are 16 amino acids in the CDR3, from cysteine to phenylalanine inclusive. Here the CDR3 DNA is all that survives: 48 bases in frame from base 1. Trimming takes 3 bases off V and 0 bases off J; junction bases not matched to a gene: 5.

The source material was CD4+ or CD8+ T cells sorted from blood, sampled in a trial of the OX40 agonist ivuxolimab. The receptor's source is an adult with an advanced solid tumor such as melanoma, head and neck, liver or kidney cancer. The rearrangement combines TRBV28 with TRBJ2-4, with 7 bases matching TRBD1. CDR3 region: CASSLTGPTAKNIQYF. The DNA sequence is TGTGCCAGCAGTTTGACAGGGCCGACAGCCAAAAACATTCAGTACTTC.